This T cell receptor beta chain emerged from a study of Graves' ophthalmopathy and Graves' hyperthyroidism. Study background: Pretreatment peripheral blood was obtained at initial diagnosis.

In the case of this clonotype: Antigen: not known.

Amplification targeted the TCR beta CDR3 regions, with RNA transcripts as the source material. First-round RT-PCR with HTBI primers preceded a second-round multiplex PCR. TCRdb fed the multiplex PCR reads into MiXCR, producing one record per CDR3 protein. The table includes 600,000 to 950,000 distinct CDR3 sequences, approximately 40% detected once. This CDR3 contains 15 residues. Trimming took 6 bases from V and 8 from J, leaving 17 bases between them. The germline V gene has CDR1 WSHSY and CDR2 SAAADI. Whole-study results and caveats: Thyroid clonotypes that were expanded above 0.001 frequency mostly also appeared in blood.

Those donors who had ophthalmopathy presented with moderate-to-severe activity, a CAS of ≥3, a NOSPECS of ≥4 and a duration under 3 months. As the starting material, over 9 ml of fresh peripheral blood yielded the PBMCs. The receptor's source is an adult man with Graves' ophthalmopathy. The rearrangement uses TRBV10-2 and TRBJ1-6, with D uncertain. Sequencing was carried out using peripheral blood. CDR3 sequence (DNA): TGCGCCAGCAGCAGCACGGGAGGAGAATATTCACCCCTCCACTTT. It encodes CASSSTGGEYSPLHF.